This T cell receptor (beta chain) was recorded in a study of beta chain features in type 1 diabetes. Study outcomes and limitations: Shortening that was moderate but significant affected the TCRB CDR3s of Type 1 diabetes patients in all four CD4+ subsets.

In the case of this clone: The antigen remains undetermined.

Expressed TCRB transcripts were sequenced after all isolated RNA was converted to cDNA. This table comes from immunoSEQ multiplex PCR, and its TCRdb copy is limited to in-frame clones, with some not included. The repertoire includes under 300,000 clones, about 20% of them detected once, and 0.028% sits in the top ten. The CDR3 extends over 15 amino acids. The ends were cut back, 0 bases at V and 1 base at J, with 9 bases in the middle. Germline V lookup: CDR1 KGHSH, CDR2 LQKENI. The source material was naive CD4+ T cells from blood. The sequence was obtained from a woman aged 40-49 years with type 1 diabetes. This chain uses TRBV18 with TRBJ2-5; perhaps TRBD2 as D (6 bases). As DNA, the CDR3 is TGTGCCAGCTCACCACCCCGGGGACTCCAAGAGACCCAGTACTTC. It translates to CASSPPRGLQETQYF.